These 16 T cell receptor beta chains were all obtained from the same sample, sequenced in a study of shared clonotypes between healthy human individuals. Only in-frame clones appear in the TCRdb table, and some are missing; sequencing was by immunoSEQ multiplex PCR. This sample yields 1,500,000 or so clones, of which 98% to 99% are seen a single time; roughly 0.36% belongs to the top ten. Input material: naive CD4+ T cells sorted from blood. Specified subset: CD45RA+ positively selected. The receptors were gathered from a man younger than 45 in good health.

The chain has TRBV14 and TRBJ1-1, with D possibly matching TRBD1 (6 bases). The CDR3 loop spans 17 amino acids. The V end lost 3 bases, the J end lost 3 bases, and 20 bases lay between the germline ends. CDR1 is SGHDN, CDR2 FVKESK, per germline. The CDR3 sequence: CASSQGPTGWAHTEAFF. In DNA, the CDR3 is TGTGCCAGCAGCCAGGGACCCACAGGGTGGGCTCACACTGAAGCTTTCTTT.

The chain employs TRBV5-1 and TRBJ2-3, with 7 bases that match TRBD2. Germline V gene data show CDR1 as SGHRS and CDR2 as YFSETQ. The ends lost 4 bases at V and 4 bases at J; junction bases unmatched: 12. The CDR3 spans 16 residues. The CDR3 region has the DNA TGCGCCAGCAGCGCCAACCCACCTAGCGGACCAGATACGCAGTATTTT. Its protein is CASSANPPSGPDTQYF.

The V and J genes are TRBV7-2 and TRBJ2-3; D is perhaps TRBD2 (6 bases). The CDR3 spans 14 residues. Trimming pared 5 bases from V and 2 bases from J, leaving 11 bases between. Germline V gives CDR1 SGHTA, CDR2 FQGNSA. The CDR3 here is CASSVGLHTDTQYF. Written as DNA, the CDR3 is TGTGCCAGCAGCGTCGGACTACACACAGATACGCAGTATTTT.

This sequence joins TRBV2 and TRBJ2-3; a possible D gene is TRBD1 (7 bases). Germline CDR1 reads SNHLY; CDR2 reads FYNNEI. Trimming pared 5 bases from V and 0 bases from J, leaving 18 bases between. The CDR3 is 17 residues long. CDR3: CASSTDRVGTSTDTQYF. The CDR3 DNA sequence: TGTGCCAGCAGTACCGACAGGGTCGGGACTAGCACAGATACGCAGTATTTT.

The rearrangement uses TRBV5-8 and TRBJ1-5; 8 bases line up with TRBD1. This CDR3 is built from 12 residues. With V trimmed by 7 bases and J by 4 bases, 1 base remained unmatched. Germline CDR1 is SGHTS and CDR2 is YDEGEE. CDR3 bases: TGTGCCAGCGACAGGGGAAATCAGCCCCAGCATTTT. This codes for CASDRGNQPQHF.

V is TRBV18 and J is TRBJ1-2; no definite D call. The CDR3 runs 15 residues. The V end was cut by 1 base, the J end by 2 bases, with 11 bases between. CDR1 is KGHSH and CDR2 is LQKENI in the germline V gene. CDR3 region: CASSPLIKGNYGYTF. The CDR3 nucleotides are TGTGCCAGCTCACCACTAATCAAAGGGAACTATGGCTACACCTTC.

This chain uses TRBV12-5 with TRBJ2-1; D remains ambiguous. Per the germline V gene, CDR1 is LGHNT and CDR2 is FRNRAP. The CDR3 loop spans 18 amino acids. V lost 0 bases, J lost 6 bases, and 21 bases lay in between. The CDR3 DNA sequence: TGTGCTAGTGGTTTGGTAGAGAACGGGCCATTTCCGTCCAATGAGCAGTTCTTC. It codes for CASGLVENGPFPSNEQFF.

The rearrangement joins TRBV10-3 to TRBJ2-7; D is uncertain. The CDR3 runs 15 residues. With 0 bases removed from V and 7 bases from J, the gap between germline ends came to 16 bases. The germline V gene encodes CDR1 ENHRY and CDR2 SYGVKD. The CDR3 protein is CAISESDHDSREQYF. The CDR3 DNA reads as TGTGCCATCAGTGAGTCGGACCACGATTCGAGGGAGCAGTACTTC.

This clone was detected only a few times. The chain links TRBV25-1 to TRBJ2-2; D remains ambiguous. Germline V gene data show CDR1 as MGHDK and CDR2 as SYGVNS. V was cut by 1 base and J by 4 bases, with 10 bases left in between. This CDR3 has 15 residues. The CDR3 bases are TGTGCCAGCAGTGAATGGGGTGGACCCACCGGGGAGCTGTTTTTT. Translation gives CASSEWGGPTGELFF.

This clone was seen once. J is TRBJ2-5 and V is TRBV11-3; the D is unclear. This CDR3 region has 13 residues. Trimming shortened V by 1 base and J by 1 base, and 4 bases separated the two germline ends. The germline gives CDR1 SGHNT, CDR2 YENEEA. Here the CDR3 reads CASSLVGQETQYF. In nucleotides, the CDR3 is TGTGCCAGCAGCTTAGTCGGCCAAGAGACCCAGTACTTC. Full variable domain (outside the CDR3, taken from reference TRBV11-3 and TRBJ2-5): EAGVVQSPRYKIIEKKQPVAFWCNPISGHNTLYWYLQNLGQGPELLIRYENEEAVDDSQLPKDRFSAERLKGVDSTLKIQPAELGDSAVYLCASSLVGQETQYFGPGTRLLVL.

The chain carries TRBV11-3 and TRBJ2-5, with D hard to call. V was trimmed by 0 bases and J by 5 bases, leaving 4 bases between them. The CDR3 spans 12 residues. Germline CDR1 reads SGHNT; CDR2 reads YENEEA. The CDR3 DNA reads as TGTGCCAGCAGCTTAGAGGGGGAGACCCAGTACTTC. This encodes CASSLEGETQYF.

This sequence joins TRBV14 and TRBJ2-3, with a possible D match to TRBD1 (5 bases). The CDR3 consists of 16 residues. The ends were cut back, 4 bases at V and 0 bases at J, with 14 bases in the middle. Germline loops: CDR1 SGHDN, CDR2 FVKESK. The CDR3 is CASSPIRGYSTDTQYF. The CDR3 region has the DNA TGTGCCAGCAGCCCCATAAGGGGTTATAGCACAGATACGCAGTATTTT.

This clone was recorded only once. V usage is TRBV4-1 and J usage is TRBJ2-7, with D unclear. Germline loops: CDR1 MGHRA, CDR2 YSYEKL. V was pared by 1 base and J by 4 bases, with 14 bases between. This CDR3 spans 15 amino acids. CDR3 DNA sequence: TGCGCCAGCAGCCAAGCACGGTATATAAGTTACGAGCAGTACTTC. Protein sequence: CASSQARYISYEQYF.

This sequence joins TRBV27 and TRBJ1-5; D not certain. Germline V lookup: CDR1 MNHEY, CDR2 SMNVEV (reference sequence). V was clipped by 6 bases and J by 6 bases, with 18 bases between them. CDR3 length: 15 amino acids. The CDR3 DNA reads as TGTGCCAGCAGACCCTCGGCCTCCTGGGGTCAGCCCCAGCATTTT. Its protein product is CASRPSASWGQPQHF.

The CDR3 DNA reads TGTGCCAGCAGTACCGGGACTAGCGGGAGTGGCTCCTACGAGCAGTACTTC. Translating gives CASSTGTSGSGSYEQYF. The V and J genes are TRBV28 and TRBJ2-7, with 14 positions matching TRBD2. The ends lost 5 bases at V and 0 bases at J; junction bases unmatched: 6. CDR1 and CDR2 from the germline V gene are MDHEN and SYDVKM. The CDR3 totals 17 residues.

This sequence joins TRBV5-1 and TRBJ1-2; weak D call: TRBD1 (6 bases). The CDR3 covers 15 residues. Germline V CDR1 and CDR2: SGHRS, YFSETQ. Deletions cut 3 bases from V and 0 bases from J, with 12 bases between. The CDR3 spells CASSWRQDSNYGYTF. CDR3 nucleotides: TGCGCCAGCAGCTGGAGACAGGATTCTAACTATGGCTACACCTTC.